This is a list of T cell receptor beta chains from one sample in a study of T cells after yellow fever vaccination. One entry per CDR3 protein, called by TCRdb with MiXCR from the 5' RACE reads. The table has fewer than 350,000 distinct CDR3 sequences, more than 3% seen once; the top ten hold about a quarter. The source material was PBMCs, sampled on the day of the yellow fever booster vaccination. The receptors originated from a man between 18 and 29 years old who received the YFV17D yellow fever vaccine. Both conserved end residues are part of each CDR3. D genes are given only for firm matches. The size field is filled for only some rows; it gives once, few, many or a size class.

j_call | clone_size | v_call | d_call | cdr3_aa | cdr3_nt
TRBJ1-6 | many | TRBV12-3/TRBV12-4 | . | CASSPERGGIYSPLHF | TGTGCCAGCAGTCCAGAGAGGGGGGGGATCTATTCACCCCTCCACTTT
TRBJ2-2 | . | TRBV2 | . | CASSESPLVAENTGELFF | TGTGCCAGCAGCGAATCGCCGTTGGTAGCGGAGAACACCGGGGAGCTGTTTTTT
TRBJ2-3 | many | TRBV5-1 | TRBD1 | CASSPPRQGGTDTQYF | TGCGCCAGCAGCCCTCCCCGACAGGGGGGCACAGATACGCAGTATTTT
TRBJ1-1 | few | TRBV7-2 | . | CASSLWGSGTEAFF | TGTGCCAGCAGCTTATGGGGATCGGGAACTGAAGCTTTCTTT
TRBJ1-6 | many | TRBV7-2 | TRBD1 | CASSPRTGGLSSPLHF | TGTGCCAGCAGCCCAAGGACAGGGGGCTTAAGTTCACCCCTCCACTTT
TRBJ1-1 | many | TRBV10-3 | . | CAINHGRGTEAFF | TGTGCCATCAACCATGGTAGGGGGACTGAAGCTTTCTTT
TRBJ2-1 | many | TRBV7-8 | . | CASSPGFGDKNNEQFF | TGTGCCAGCAGCCCGGGGTTTGGGGACAAGAACAATGAGCAGTTCTTC
TRBJ1-5 | many | TRBV25-1 | TRBD1 | CASRPGGRGNQPQHF | TGTGCCAGCAGACCAGGGGGTAGGGGCAATCAGCCCCAGCATTTT
TRBJ2-5 | many | TRBV15 | TRBD2 | CATSGTSGQETQYF | TGTGCCACCAGCGGGACTAGCGGACAAGAGACCCAGTACTTC
TRBJ2-3 | . | TRBV18 | TRBD1 | CASSLTWSWTGSLDTQYF | TGTGCCAGCTCACTCACTTGGTCTTGGACAGGGTCTTTGGATACGCAGTATTTT
TRBJ2-7 | . | TRBV5-6 | . | CASSLSRNYEQYF | TGTGCCAGCAGCTTAAGCAGGAATTACGAGCAGTACTTC
TRBJ2-3 | many | TRBV7-2 | . | CASSLRSLTSTDTQYF | TGTGCCAGCAGCTTAAGAAGCCTTACCTCCACAGATACGCAGTATTTT
TRBJ2-1 | few | TRBV4-3 | TRBD1 | CASSQMTGGGEQFF | TGCGCCAGCAGCCAAATGACAGGGGGCGGTGAGCAGTTCTTC
TRBJ2-1 | . | TRBV7-6 | . | CASSLGGGPEGQFF | TGTGCCAGCAGCTTAGGCGGAGGCCCAGAGGGGCAGTTCTTC
TRBJ1-6 | few | TRBV4-3 | TRBD1 | CASSYNYRGDSPLHF | TGCGCCAGCAGCTACAATTACAGGGGCGATTCACCCCTCCACTTT